This T cell receptor (beta chain) originates from a study of T cell clusters in autoimmune cytopenias. Study results and caveats: TRB repertoire shifts in secondary cytopenia and chronic lymphocytic leukemia mostly reflected lymphoma, not autoimmunity. Comparing secondary cytopenia with chronic lymphocytic leukemia showed no cluster-lack signature, apparently masked by lymphoma repertoire.

The CDR3 covers 16 residues. Germline V gives CDR1 SGHRS, CDR2 YFSETQ. Multiplex touch-down PCR amplified TRB using TRB-A and TRB-B pools in one tube. Using the multiplex PCR reads, TCRdb records one entry per CDR3 protein without DNA. This repertoire comprises over 5,500 distinct CDR3 sequences; its ten largest clones make up about 5%. TRB was amplified from around 0.25 ug of peripheral blood genomic DNA per sample. As regards this clonotype: The target antigen is unknown.

These same records also appear under a second study, on T cell repertoires in aging, cancer and after chemotherapy.

The sequence came from a human donor in good health. The chain is built from TRBV5-1 and TRBJ1-4; TCRdb proposes TRBD1, but this gene call is untestable without DNA. The sample comprised peripheral blood. The CDR3 is CASSWLGDATNEKLFF. The full variable domain, with the rest looked up from reference TRBV5-1 and TRBJ1-4, is KAGVTQTPRYLIKTRGQQVTLSCSPISGHRSVSWYQQTPGQGLQFLFEYFSETQRNKGNFPGRFSGRQFSNSRSEMNVSTLELGDSALYLCASSWLGDATNEKLFFGSGTQLSVL.